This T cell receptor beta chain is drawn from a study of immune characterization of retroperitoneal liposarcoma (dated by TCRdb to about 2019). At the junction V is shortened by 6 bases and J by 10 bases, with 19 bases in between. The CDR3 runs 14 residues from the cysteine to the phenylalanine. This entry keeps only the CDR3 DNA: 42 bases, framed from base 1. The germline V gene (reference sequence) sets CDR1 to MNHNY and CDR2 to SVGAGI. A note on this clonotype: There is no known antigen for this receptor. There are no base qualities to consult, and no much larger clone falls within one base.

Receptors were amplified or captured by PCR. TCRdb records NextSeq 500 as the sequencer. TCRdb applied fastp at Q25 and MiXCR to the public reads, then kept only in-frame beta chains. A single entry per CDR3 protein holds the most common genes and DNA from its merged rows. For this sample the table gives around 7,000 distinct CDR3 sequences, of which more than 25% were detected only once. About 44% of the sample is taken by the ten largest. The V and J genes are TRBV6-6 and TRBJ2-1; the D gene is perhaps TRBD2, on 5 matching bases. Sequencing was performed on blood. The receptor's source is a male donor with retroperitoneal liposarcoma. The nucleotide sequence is TGTGCCAGCAGCCCGACGACGGACTCCGGGGAGCAGTTCTTC. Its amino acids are CASSPTTDSGEQFF.